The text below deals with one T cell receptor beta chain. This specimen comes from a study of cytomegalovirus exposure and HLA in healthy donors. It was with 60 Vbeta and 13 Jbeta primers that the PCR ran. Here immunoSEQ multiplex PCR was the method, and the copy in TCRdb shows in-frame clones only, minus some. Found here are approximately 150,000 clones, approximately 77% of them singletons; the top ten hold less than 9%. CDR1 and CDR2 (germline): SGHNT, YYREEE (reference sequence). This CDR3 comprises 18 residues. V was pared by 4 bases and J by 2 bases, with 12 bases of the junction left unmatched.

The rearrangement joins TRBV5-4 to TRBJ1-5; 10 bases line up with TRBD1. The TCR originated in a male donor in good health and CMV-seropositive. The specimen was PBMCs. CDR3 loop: CASSEYGTGDVGNQPQHF. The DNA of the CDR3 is TGTGCCAGCAGCGAATACGGGACAGGGGATGTCGGCAATCAGCCCCAGCATTTT.